This TCR beta chain appears in the sequencing data of a study of blood T cells in healthy people across ages. Findings and limits, study-wide: Percentage of naive T cells showed a strong correlation with TCR beta diversity. Aged donors had fewer naive CD4+ cells and lower diversity than long-lived donors.

Only a few counts were recorded for this clonotype. The antigen is undetermined. Primers used in a second PCR of roughly 6 to 12 cycles were a sample-barcoded 5' primer and a J-beta primer mix. TCRdb analysed the 5' RACE reads with MiXCR anew, one entry per CDR3 protein. The repertoire has hundreds of thousands of distinct CDR3 sequences, just under 25% of them found once; the top ten carry 8% to 10%. Germline V gene data show CDR1 as MDHEN and CDR2 as SYDVKM. The CDR3 sequence is 20 residues long. With 3 bases removed from V and 6 bases from J, the gap between germline ends came to 30 bases. The same data also went into a second study, on T cells of mothers and their children. That report notes: Unrelated mother-child pairs always had slightly, but never significantly, lower normalized overlap than related pairs.

The chain couples TRBV28 to TRBJ1-5; unclear D gene. The sample comprised blood. This TCR was recovered from a boy aged 5-17 years in good health. The chain's CDR3 is CASSFQDRSGRPPMGQPQHF. In nucleotides, the CDR3 is TGTGCCAGCAGTTTCCAAGATCGTTCCGGGCGCCCTCCCATGGGTCAGCCCCAGCATTTT.